The clone carrying this T cell receptor beta chain was detected a few times. The CDR3 is 13 residues long. Germline V gives CDR1 GTSNPN, CDR2 SVGIG (reference sequence). V lost 8 bases, J lost 8 bases, and 11 bases stayed unmatched. The source of the sample is a study of shared clonotypes between healthy human individuals. The method was immunoSEQ multiplex PCR; TCRdb's version includes in-frame clones alone and lacks a portion of them. The repertoire has over 950,000 clones, about 72% of them found once; the top ten carry almost 0.9%. Splitting the CD4+ cells yielded a CD45RA+ naive subset and a CD45RA-negative memory subset.

The sequenced material came from memory CD4+ T cells from PBMCs. Subset denoted: CD45RA-negative fraction. V and J are TRBV30 and TRBJ1-2, with TRBD1 matching over 10 bases. This clonotype was obtained from a man younger than 35 in good health. Some clones in this sample may be carry-over from other donors' samples. This chain's CDR3 is CARQTGGGGGYTF. The CDR3 nucleotides read TGTGCCAGACAGACAGGGGGCGGTGGCGGCTACACCTTC.